Below are 32 T cell receptor beta chains sequenced from a single sample in a study of shared clonotypes between healthy human individuals (dated by TCRdb to between 2020 and 2021). CD8 naive samples were CD45RO-negative cells positively selected for CCR7, giving a CD45RA+CCR7+ population that excluded TemRA cells. The library was generated by the immunoSEQ multiplex PCR assay. This immuneACCESS table, as held by TCRdb, lists in-frame sequences with V and J called but not all clones. Of the missing ones, under half trace to an unresolved V gene in checked studies; the others have no known cause. A total of about 2.1 million clones appear in this sample, 85% to 95% of them only once. The ten largest clones add up to 1.5% to 2% of the sample. Sequencing input: naive CD8+ T cells from PBMCs. The sample's cell subset or site, from its label and the paper: CD45RA+CCR7+. Receptors were obtained from a man younger than 35 in good health. Some clones in this sample may be carry-over from other donors' samples.

The chain couples TRBV7-6 to TRBJ2-7; 8 nucleotides agree with TRBD1. The CDR3 length is 16 residues. Per germline, CDR1 SGHVS and CDR2 FNYEAQ. V was clipped by 4 bases and J by 1 base; unmatched bases: 9. In nucleotides, the CDR3 is TGTGCCAGCAGCTGGGGTTCCGGACAGGGTTCCTACGAGCAGTACTTC. Protein product: CASSWGSGQGSYEQYF.

The CDR3 here is CASSQGPRELFF. The CDR3 region has the DNA TGTGCCAGCAGTCAAGGGCCCCGGGAGCTGTTTTTT. The chain employs TRBV11-2 and TRBJ2-2; D unclear. V lost 6 bases to trimming and J lost 9 bases, with 11 bases between them. The V gene's germline CDR1 is SGHAT and CDR2 FQNNGV. The CDR3 is 12 residues long.

The chain employs TRBV27 and TRBJ2-7, with 7 nucleotides matching TRBD1. This CDR3 is built from 15 residues. Per germline, CDR1 MNHEY and CDR2 SMNVEV (reference sequence). V lost 2 bases, J lost 4 bases, and 8 bases stayed unmatched. For the CDR3, the DNA is TGTGCCAGCAGTTTACTTCAGGGGGTGAAATACGAGCAGTACTTC. Residues: CASSLLQGVKYEQYF.

The rearrangement joins TRBV18 to TRBJ2-1; 7 bases map to TRBD2. V shed 2 bases and J 8 bases; nucleotides not matched to a gene: 9. Germline V CDR1 and CDR2: KGHSH, LQKENI. The CDR3 is 15 residues long. CDR3 coding DNA: TGTGCCAGCTCACCAAGCGGGGCCGAGTTTTATGAGCAGTTCTTC. This sequence encodes CASSPSGAEFYEQFF.

The chain carries TRBV19 and TRBJ1-2; D call uncertain. The germline V gene has CDR1 LNHDA and CDR2 SQIVND (reference sequence). This CDR3 comprises 11 residues. V shed 10 bases and J shed 3 bases, with 9 bases lying between them. CDR3 protein: CATTTYYGYTF. CDR3 in DNA: TGTGCCACCACGACATACTATGGCTACACCTTC.

With regard to this clone: This specimen includes other DNA sequences encoding the same CDR3. The chain has TRBV11-2 and TRBJ2-7, with D unclear. Germline-derived CDR1 and CDR2 are SGHAT and FQNNGV. Trimming left V 3 bases short and J 2 bases short, with 8 bases between. The CDR3 runs to 13 residues. This CDR3 is CASSLSATYEQYF. The CDR3 DNA is TGTGCCAGCAGCTTGTCTGCCACCTACGAGCAGTACTTC.

V usage is TRBV6-5 and J usage is TRBJ2-2, with D unresolved. The V end was cut by 6 bases, the J end by 5 bases, with 10 bases between. CDR1 is MNHEY and CDR2 is SVGAGI in the germline V gene. The CDR3 runs to 13 residues. CDR3 amino acids: CASSRTQTGELFF. CDR3 in DNA: TGTGCCAGCAGCAGGACGCAAACCGGGGAGCTGTTTTTT.

This clone has just a few counts. This rearrangement joins TRBV4-1 to TRBJ1-1, with D tentatively TRBD1 (5 bases). Germline lookup yields CDR1 MGHRA and CDR2 YSYEKL. V gave up 0 bases and J gave up 5 bases, with 7 bases separating them. This CDR3 has 13 residues. CDR3 region: CASSQDGGTEAFF. CDR3 bases: TGCGCCAGCAGCCAAGATGGGGGGACTGAAGCTTTCTTT.

The chain couples TRBV15 to TRBJ1-4; no clear D gene. V was trimmed by 0 bases and J by 5 bases, leaving 10 bases between them. The germline gives CDR1 LNHNV, CDR2 YYDKDF (reference sequence). The CDR3 is 15 amino acids. The CDR3 region has the DNA TGTGCCACCAGCAGAGAGGGCGAGAAGAATGAAAAACTGTTTTTT. This translates into CATSREGEKNEKLFF.

This clone appeared once. The chain recombines TRBV10-3 with TRBJ2-7; 13 bases are shared with TRBD2. The CDR3 runs to 16 residues. The V and J ends lost 2 bases and 7 bases, in that order; junction bases with no gene match: 8. Germline V lookup: CDR1 ENHRY, CDR2 SYGVKD. CDR3 sequence: CAISELGTSGTWEQYF. The CDR3 coding sequence is TGTGCCATCAGTGAGCTGGGGACTAGCGGGACTTGGGAGCAGTACTTC.

This clone was seen a single time. V and J are TRBV28 and TRBJ2-5, with 9 bases matching TRBD1. V dropped 7 bases and J dropped 1; count of bases not matched to a gene: 7. The CDR3 has 15 amino acids. The germline gives CDR1 MDHEN, CDR2 SYDVKM. CDR3 loop: CASTFAGQGQETQYF. The CDR3 bases are TGTGCCAGCACCTTCGCGGGACAGGGCCAAGAGACCCAGTACTTC.

V gene TRBV9 combines with J gene TRBJ2-6; 8 bases are shared with TRBD2. The germline V gene has CDR1 SGDLS and CDR2 YYNGEE. V was pared by 2 bases and J by 4 bases, with 11 bases of the junction left unmatched. The CDR3 length is 18 residues. Here the CDR3 reads CASSVGTRGTSGANVLTF. CDR3 in DNA: TGTGCCAGCAGCGTGGGGACTAGGGGGACGTCAGGGGCCAACGTCCTGACTTTC.

The chain carries TRBV2 and TRBJ2-7; 10 bases match TRBD2. The ends lost 7 bases at V and 3 bases at J; junction bases unmatched: 12. The CDR3 extends over 16 amino acids. In germline, CDR1 is SNHLY, CDR2 FYNNEI. This CDR3 is CASILEAGGLHYEQYF. The CDR3 bases are TGTGCCAGCATCCTCGAAGCGGGAGGGCTCCACTACGAGCAGTACTTC.

J is TRBJ1-1 and V is TRBV27; 7 positions agree with TRBD1. With V trimmed by 7 bases and J by 4 bases, 6 bases remained unmatched. The length of the CDR3 is 13 residues. Germline CDR1 reads MNHEY; CDR2 reads SMNVEV (reference sequence). The CDR3 nucleotides read TGTGCCAGCACCGACAGGGCGGGCACTGAAGCTTTCTTT. Translation gives CASTDRAGTEAFF.

The table lists this clone with a count of one. This chain connects TRBV6-1 to TRBJ2-7; perhaps TRBD1 as D (6 bases). CDR1 MNHNS and CDR2 SASEGT come from the germline V gene. The CDR3 has 13 residues. The ends were cut back, 10 bases at V and 2 bases at J, with 15 bases in the middle. This CDR3 is CATLDRLTYEQYF. In DNA, the CDR3 is TGTGCCACCTTGGACAGACTTACCTACGAGCAGTACTTC.

As DNA, the CDR3 is TGTGCCAGCAGCTTAGGAGGCGGGCTTAGCACAGATACGCAGTATTTT. This translates into CASSLGGGLSTDTQYF. The chain combines TRBV7-6 with TRBJ2-3; D perhaps matches TRBD2 (5 bases). Trimming took off 1 base at V and 0 bases at J, with 11 bases between the two ends. The CDR3 covers 16 residues. Germline V CDR1 and CDR2: SGHVS, FNYEAQ.

The rearrangement joins TRBV5-4 to TRBJ1-2; 10 bases map to TRBD1. This CDR3 is 15 amino acids long. CDR1 is SGHNT, CDR2 YYREEE, per germline (reference sequence). Trimming at V came to 4 bases and at J to 4 bases, leaving 7 bases not matched to a gene. This CDR3 reads CASSPQGTGAYGYTF. The CDR3 DNA sequence: TGTGCCAGCAGCCCACAAGGGACAGGGGCCTATGGCTACACCTTC.

Comments on this clone: Distinct nucleotide sequences in the sample also encode this CDR3. The chain recombines TRBV29-1 with TRBJ2-1, with D perhaps matching TRBD1 (5 bases). The germline gives CDR1 SQVTM, CDR2 ANQGSEA. V gave up 4 bases and J gave up 1 base, with 8 bases separating them. The CDR3 totals 13 residues. The CDR3 region has the DNA TGCAGCGTTGTTCCAGGGTCCTACAATGAGCAGTTCTTC. This gives the protein CSVVPGSYNEQFF.

CDR3 amino acids: CASRLADHFSGNQPQHF. Here the CDR3 DNA reads TGTGCAAGTCGCTTAGCGGATCACTTCTCAGGCAATCAGCCCCAGCATTTT. This sequence joins TRBV12-2 and TRBJ1-5. TRBV12-2 is assigned pseudogene status. The CDR3 is 17 residues long.

The chain links TRBV2 to TRBJ2-1; the match to TRBD2 covers 10 bases. V lost 6 bases to trimming and J lost 5 bases; unmatched junction nucleotides: 4. This CDR3 contains 14 residues. Per germline, CDR1 SNHLY and CDR2 FYNNEI. The CDR3 loop reads CASRGTSADNEQFF. The DNA for the CDR3 is TGTGCCAGCAGGGGGACTAGCGCCGACAATGAGCAGTTCTTC.

The chain links TRBV6-1 to TRBJ2-7; 13 nucleotides line up with TRBD2. This CDR3 region has 16 residues. The germline V gene encodes CDR1 MNHNS and CDR2 SASEGT. Losses at the gene ends were 4 bases for V and 3 bases for J; bases not matched to a gene: 6. The CDR3 sequence is CASSVSGTSGIYEQYF. The CDR3 DNA is TGTGCCAGCAGTGTCTCCGGGACTAGCGGGATCTACGAGCAGTACTTC.

The chain couples TRBV25-1 to TRBJ2-7; 8 bases agree with TRBD2. CDR3 length: 13 amino acids. Trimming removed 6 bases from V and 2 bases from J; junction bases left unmatched: 3. Germline CDR1 and CDR2: MGHDK and SYGVNS. CDR3 coding DNA: TGTGCCAGCAGACCGGGACTAGCCTACGAGCAGTACTTC. Translated, it gives CASRPGLAYEQYF.

The chain carries TRBV2 and TRBJ1-5; no reliable D call. The CDR3 length is 15 residues. Between the trimmed V and J ends, which lost 3 bases and 5 bases, there was a span of 14 bases. Germline V gene lookup returns CDR1 SNHLY and CDR2 FYNNEI. The CDR3 region is CASSEGIGRDQPQHF. As DNA, the CDR3 is TGTGCCAGCAGTGAGGGGATCGGCCGCGATCAGCCCCAGCATTTT.

This rearrangement joins TRBV7-7 to TRBJ2-1; 12 bases align to TRBD2. The germline CDR1 and CDR2 sequences are SSHAT and FNYEAQ (reference sequence). The CDR3 is made up of 18 amino acids. V was clipped by 1 base and J by 5 bases; unmatched bases: 9. DNA of the CDR3: TGTGCCAGCAGCTTAGAAATAACTAGCGGGAGGACCCACAATGAGCAGTTCTTC. This codes for CASSLEITSGRTHNEQFF.

V is TRBV4-3 and J is TRBJ2-2; 16 bases match TRBD2. This CDR3 spans 18 amino acids. Germline CDR1 LGHNA, CDR2 YSLEER. The ends lost 4 bases at V and 6 bases at J; junction bases unmatched: 8. CDR3 protein: CASSPGLAGGLGAGELFF. The CDR3 region has the DNA TGCGCCAGCAGCCCGGGACTAGCGGGAGGGCTTGGGGCCGGGGAGCTGTTTTTT.

Comment on this clone: This specimen includes other DNA sequences encoding the same CDR3. The CDR3 nucleotides read TGTGCCAGCAGCGCTAGCGGGGCGACAGATACGCAGTATTTT. Its protein is CASSASGATDTQYF. This sequence joins TRBV9 and TRBJ2-3; the match to TRBD2 covers 9 bases. CDR1 and CDR2 from the germline V gene are SGDLS and YYNGEE. The CDR3 extends over 14 amino acids. Germline trimming cut 3 bases from V and 3 bases from J; bases unmatched to any gene: 2.

The rearrangement links TRBV9 to TRBJ2-1; tentatively, D is TRBD2 (6 bases). There are 14 residues in the CDR3. Germline assignment: CDR1 SGDLS and CDR2 YYNGEE. The ends were cut back, 9 bases at V and 8 bases at J, with 21 bases in the middle. This CDR3 reads CATDSGGVGDEQFF. The CDR3 nucleotides are TGTGCCACCGATAGCGGAGGGGTCGGCGATGAGCAGTTCTTC.

V usage is TRBV9 and J usage is TRBJ1-2, with TRBD1 matching 7 bases. Germline V gives CDR1 SGDLS, CDR2 YYNGEE. V dropped 2 bases and J dropped 5; count of bases not matched to a gene: 9. The CDR3 spans 15 residues. The DNA of the CDR3 is TGTGCCAGCAGCGTTTTGAGGACAGGAGATTATGGCTACACCTTC. Its translation is CASSVLRTGDYGYTF.

The J gene is TRBJ2-3, the V gene TRBV5-4; 15 bases are a match to TRBD2. The length of the CDR3 is 17 residues. Germline V lookup: CDR1 SGHNT, CDR2 YYREEE (reference sequence). Germline trimming cut 5 bases from V and 2 bases from J; bases unmatched to any gene: 6. The CDR3 loop reads CASSHGLAGGNTDTQYF. The CDR3 DNA sequence: TGTGCCAGCAGTCATGGACTAGCGGGAGGGAACACAGATACGCAGTATTTT.

The J gene is TRBJ1-4, the V gene TRBV28; D is ambiguous. Germline CDR1 and CDR2: MDHEN and SYDVKM. The CDR3 sequence is 15 residues long. Trimming took 6 bases from V and 0 from J, leaving 11 bases between them. CDR3 sequence: CASSPPRATNEKLFF. The CDR3 region has the DNA TGTGCCAGCAGCCCCCCCCGCGCAACTAATGAAAAACTGTTTTTT.

The chain combines TRBV5-1 with TRBJ2-2, with 9 bases lining up with TRBD2. The CDR3 runs to 17 residues. From germline, CDR1 is SGHRS and CDR2 YFSETQ. V lost 2 bases and J lost 4; bases outside the gene matches: 9. CDR3 residues: CASSFLALTSGTGELFF. The DNA of the CDR3 is TGCGCCAGCAGCTTCCTAGCTTTGACTAGCGGCACCGGGGAGCTGTTTTTT.

V gene TRBV28 combines with J gene TRBJ2-2; D is unclear. Germline loops: CDR1 MDHEN, CDR2 SYDVKM. V lost 2 bases and J lost 4, with 17 bases in between. There are 17 residues in the CDR3. CDR3 residues: CASSLPARRRGTGELFF. The CDR3 DNA reads as TGTGCCAGCAGTTTACCGGCCCGGAGACGCGGCACCGGGGAGCTGTTTTTT.